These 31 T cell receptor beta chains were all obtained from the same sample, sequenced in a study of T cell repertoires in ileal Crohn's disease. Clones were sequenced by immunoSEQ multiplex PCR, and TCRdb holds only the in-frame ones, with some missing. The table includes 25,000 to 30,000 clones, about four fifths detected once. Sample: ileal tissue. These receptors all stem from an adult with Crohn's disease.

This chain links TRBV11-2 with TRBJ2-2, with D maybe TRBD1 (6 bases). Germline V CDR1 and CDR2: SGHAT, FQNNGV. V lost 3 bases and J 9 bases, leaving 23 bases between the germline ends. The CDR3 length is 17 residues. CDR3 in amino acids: CASSFFSGTPIGRELFF. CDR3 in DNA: TGTGCCAGCAGCTTCTTTTCCGGGACACCTATAGGCAGGGAGCTGTTTTTT.

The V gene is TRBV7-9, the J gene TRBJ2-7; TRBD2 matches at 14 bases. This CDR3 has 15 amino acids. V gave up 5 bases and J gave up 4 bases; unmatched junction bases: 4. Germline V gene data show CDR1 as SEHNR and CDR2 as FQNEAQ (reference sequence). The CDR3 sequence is CASSRLAGGRYEQYF. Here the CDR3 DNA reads TGTGCCAGCAGCCGACTAGCGGGAGGGAGGTACGAGCAGTACTTC.

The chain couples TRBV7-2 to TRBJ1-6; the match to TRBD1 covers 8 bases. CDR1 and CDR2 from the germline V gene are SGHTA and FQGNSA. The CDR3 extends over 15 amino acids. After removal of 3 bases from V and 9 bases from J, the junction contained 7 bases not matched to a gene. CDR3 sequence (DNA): TGTGCCAGCAGCTTGGCAGGGGGCGGAAGTTCACCCCTCCACTTT. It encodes CASSLAGGGSSPLHF.

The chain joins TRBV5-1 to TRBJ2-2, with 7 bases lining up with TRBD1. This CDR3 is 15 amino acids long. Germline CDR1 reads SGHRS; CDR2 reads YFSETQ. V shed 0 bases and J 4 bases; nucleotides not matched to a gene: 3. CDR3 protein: CASSLGQGPTGELFF. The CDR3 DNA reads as TGCGCCAGCAGCTTGGGACAGGGACCCACCGGGGAGCTGTTTTTT.

The CDR3 is CSVSGGGGYGYTF. In DNA, the CDR3 is TGCAGCGTTTCCGGCGGAGGTGGCTATGGCTACACCTTC. The chain has TRBV29-1 and TRBJ1-2; D is ambiguous. V lost 5 bases, J lost 4 bases, and 14 bases lay in between. The germline V gene has CDR1 SQVTM and CDR2 ANQGSEA. CDR3 size: 13 residues.

Here the CDR3 DNA reads TGTGCCTGGAGTTATGGGGGGGCGACAGGGAACACTGAAGCTTTCTTT. This sequence encodes CAWSYGGATGNTEAFF. The chain uses TRBV30 and TRBJ1-1, with a tentative D call TRBD1 (6 bases). Trimming stripped 2 bases from V and 1 base from J, with 17 bases between. CDR3 length equals 16 residues. CDR1 and CDR2 (germline): GTSNPN, SVGIG (reference sequence).

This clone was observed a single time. The DNA of the CDR3 is TGTGCCAGCAGTGAAGAGGGACTCATGGGGAACACCATATATTTT. It translates to CASSEEGLMGNTIYF. This chain connects TRBV2 to TRBJ1-3; tentative D call: TRBD1 (5 bases). V dropped 1 base and J dropped 7 bases, with 14 bases sitting between them. Germline CDR1 is SNHLY and CDR2 is FYNNEI. The CDR3 totals 15 residues. The entire variable domain, with the rest obtained from reference TRBV2 and TRBJ1-3, is as follows: EPEVTQTPSHQVTQMGQEVILRCVPISNHLYFYWYRQILGQKVEFLVSFYNNEISEKSEIFDDQFSVERPDGSNFTLKIRSTKLEDSAMYFCASSEEGLMGNTIYFGEGSWLTVV.

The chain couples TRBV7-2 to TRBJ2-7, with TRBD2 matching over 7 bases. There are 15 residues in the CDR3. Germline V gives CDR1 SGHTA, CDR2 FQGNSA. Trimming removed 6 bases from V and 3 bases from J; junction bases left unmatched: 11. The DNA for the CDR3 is TGTGCCAGCAGTCGAGTAGCGGGTGAGAGCTACGAGCAGTACTTC. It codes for CASSRVAGESYEQYF. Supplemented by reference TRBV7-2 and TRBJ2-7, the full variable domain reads GAGVSQSPSNKVTEKGKDVELRCDPISGHTALYWYRQSLGQGLEFLIYFQGNSAPDKSGLPSDRFSAERTGGSVSTLTIQRTQQEDSAVYLCASSRVAGESYEQYFGPGTRLTVT.

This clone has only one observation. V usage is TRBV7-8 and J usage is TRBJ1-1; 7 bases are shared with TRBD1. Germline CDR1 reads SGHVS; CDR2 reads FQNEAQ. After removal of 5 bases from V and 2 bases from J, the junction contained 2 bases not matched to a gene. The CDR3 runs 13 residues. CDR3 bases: TGTGCCAGCAGCCACAGGGGAAACACTGAAGCTTTCTTT. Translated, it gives CASSHRGNTEAFF.

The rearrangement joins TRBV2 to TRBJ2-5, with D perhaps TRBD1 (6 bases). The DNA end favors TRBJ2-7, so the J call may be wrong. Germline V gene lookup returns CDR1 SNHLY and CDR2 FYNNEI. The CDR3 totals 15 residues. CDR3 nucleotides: TGTGCCAGCAGTGGAGGACAGCTTTTTTCCTACGAGCAGTACTTC. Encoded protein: CASSGGQLFSYEQYF.

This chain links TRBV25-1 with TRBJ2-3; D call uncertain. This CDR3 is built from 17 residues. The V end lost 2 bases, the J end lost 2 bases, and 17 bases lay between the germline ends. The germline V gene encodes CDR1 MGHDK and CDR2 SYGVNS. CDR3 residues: CASSERRVSYHTDTQYF. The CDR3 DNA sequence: TGTGCCAGCAGTGAAAGACGGGTCTCATACCACACAGATACGCAGTATTTT.

The CDR3: CSAWGGQVKSGYTF. DNA for the CDR3: TGCAGCGCCTGGGGGGGGCAGGTCAAGAGTGGCTACACCTTC. The chain employs TRBV29-1 and TRBJ1-2, with D possibly TRBD1 on 6 matching bases. The CDR3 consists of 14 residues. V was cut by 7 bases and J by 7 bases, with 22 bases left in between. Germline loops: CDR1 SQVTM, CDR2 ANQGSEA.

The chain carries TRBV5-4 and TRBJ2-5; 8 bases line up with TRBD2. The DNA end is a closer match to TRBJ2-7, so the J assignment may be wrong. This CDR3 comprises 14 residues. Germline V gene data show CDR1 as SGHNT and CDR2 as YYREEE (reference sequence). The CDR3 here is CASSPTSGTYEQYF. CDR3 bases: TGTGCCAGCAGCCCTACTAGCGGAACCTACGAGCAGTACTTC.

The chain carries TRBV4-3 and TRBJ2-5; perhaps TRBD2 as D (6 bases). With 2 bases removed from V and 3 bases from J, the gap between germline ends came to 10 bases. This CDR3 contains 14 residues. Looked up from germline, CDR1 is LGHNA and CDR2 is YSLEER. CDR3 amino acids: CASSQRGGKETQYF. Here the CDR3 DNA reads TGCGCCAGCAGCCAAAGGGGAGGAAAAGAGACCCAGTACTTC.

The CDR3 region has the DNA TGTGCCAGCAGCTTAACAGGGCGGGAGACAGATACGCAGTATTTT. Its protein product is CASSLTGRETDTQYF. The V and J genes are TRBV7-3 and TRBJ2-3; 7 bases match TRBD2. Germline CDR1 and CDR2: SGHTA and FQGTGA. The V gene end was trimmed by 0 bases and the J gene end by 3 bases; junction bases not matched to a gene: 3. CDR3 length: 15 amino acids.

CDR3 sequence: CASSSQVTGELFF. In DNA form, the CDR3 reads TGTGCCAGCAGCTCTCAGGTCACCGGGGAGCTGTTTTTT. V is TRBV4-2 and J is TRBJ2-2; D is uncertain. CDR3 size: 13 residues. The germline CDR1 and CDR2 sequences are LGHNA and YNFKEQ. Trimming stripped 5 bases from V and 4 bases from J, with 8 bases between.

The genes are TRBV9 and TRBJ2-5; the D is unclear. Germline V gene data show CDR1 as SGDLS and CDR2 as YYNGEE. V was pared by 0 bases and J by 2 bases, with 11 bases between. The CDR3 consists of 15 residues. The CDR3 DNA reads TGTGCCAGCAGCGTAGTGGGCAGAATACAAGAGACCCAGTACTTC. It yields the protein CASSVVGRIQETQYF. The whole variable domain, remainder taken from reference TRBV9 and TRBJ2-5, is DSGVTQTPKHLITATGQRVTLRCSPRSGDLSVYWYQQSLDQGLQFLIQYYNGEERAKGNILERFSAQQFPDLHSELNLSSLELGDSALYFCASSVVGRIQETQYFGPGTRLLVL.

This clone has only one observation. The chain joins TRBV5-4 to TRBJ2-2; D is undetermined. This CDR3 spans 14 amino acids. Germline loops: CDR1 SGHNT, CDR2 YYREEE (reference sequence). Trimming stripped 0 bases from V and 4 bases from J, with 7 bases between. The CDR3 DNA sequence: TGTGCCAGCAGCTTGGACACGATCACCGGGGAGCTGTTTTTT. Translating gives CASSLDTITGELFF.

CDR3 amino acids: CASSWARGSLNSPLHF. CDR3 bases: TGTGCCAGCAGCTGGGCCAGGGGGTCCCTTAATTCACCCCTCCACTTT. The chain employs TRBV7-2 and TRBJ1-6; TRBD1 aligns across 7 bases. Germline CDR1 and CDR2: SGHTA and FQGNSA. The CDR3 runs to 16 residues. V trimming: 4 bases; J trimming: 6 bases; junction bases outside the gene matches: 9.

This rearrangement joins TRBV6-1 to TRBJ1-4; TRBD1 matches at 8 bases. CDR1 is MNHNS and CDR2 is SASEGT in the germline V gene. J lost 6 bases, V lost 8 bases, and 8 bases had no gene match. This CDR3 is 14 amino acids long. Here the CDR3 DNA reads TGTGCCAGCGGGAGGGACAGGACTTATGAAAAACTGTTTTTT. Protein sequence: CASGRDRTYEKLFF.

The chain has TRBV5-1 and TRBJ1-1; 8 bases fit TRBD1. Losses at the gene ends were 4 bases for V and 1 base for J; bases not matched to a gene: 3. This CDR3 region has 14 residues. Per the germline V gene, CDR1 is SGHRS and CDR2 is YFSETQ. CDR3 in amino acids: CASSPGTGNTEAFF. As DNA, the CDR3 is TGCGCCAGCAGCCCAGGGACAGGGAACACTGAAGCTTTCTTT.

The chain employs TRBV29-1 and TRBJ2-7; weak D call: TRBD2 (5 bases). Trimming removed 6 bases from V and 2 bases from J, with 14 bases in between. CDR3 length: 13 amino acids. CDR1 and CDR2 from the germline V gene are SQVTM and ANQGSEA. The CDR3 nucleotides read TGCAGCGTGAGTGCAAGAGGGCCCTACGAGCAGTACTTC. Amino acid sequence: CSVSARGPYEQYF.

In DNA form, the CDR3 reads TGTGCCAGCAGCGTTGGGCCTGGCACAGATACGCAGTATTTT. Translation gives CASSVGPGTDTQYF. The chain employs TRBV9 and TRBJ2-3; no definite D call. CDR1 is SGDLS and CDR2 is YYNGEE in the germline V gene. The CDR3 is 14 residues long. With 2 bases removed from V and 1 base from J, the gap between germline ends came to 8 bases.

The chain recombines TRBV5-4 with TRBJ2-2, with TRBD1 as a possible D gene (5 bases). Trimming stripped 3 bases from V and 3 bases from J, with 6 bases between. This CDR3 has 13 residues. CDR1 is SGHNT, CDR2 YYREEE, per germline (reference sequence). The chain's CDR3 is CASSSRDTGELFF. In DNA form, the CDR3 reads TGTGCCAGCAGCTCCAGGGACACCGGGGAGCTGTTTTTT.

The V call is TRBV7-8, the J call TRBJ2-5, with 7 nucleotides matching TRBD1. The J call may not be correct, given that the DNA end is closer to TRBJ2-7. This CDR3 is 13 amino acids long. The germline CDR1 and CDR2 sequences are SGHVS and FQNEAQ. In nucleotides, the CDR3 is TGTGCCAGCAGCTTATCCACAGGGGTCGAGCAGTACTTC. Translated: CASSLSTGVEQYF.

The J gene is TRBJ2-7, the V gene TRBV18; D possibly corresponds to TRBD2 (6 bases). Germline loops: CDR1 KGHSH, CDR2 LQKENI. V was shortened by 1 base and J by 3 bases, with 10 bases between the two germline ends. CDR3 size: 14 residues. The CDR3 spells CASSPRSGYYEQYF. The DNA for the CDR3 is TGTGCCAGCTCACCACGTAGCGGATACTACGAGCAGTACTTC.

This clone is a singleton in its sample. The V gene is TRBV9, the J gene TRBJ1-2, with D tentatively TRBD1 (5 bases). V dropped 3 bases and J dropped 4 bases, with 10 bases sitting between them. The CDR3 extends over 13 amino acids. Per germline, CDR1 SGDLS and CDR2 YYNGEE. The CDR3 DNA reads TGTGCCAGCAGCGGGGGCTTCGGCTATGGCTACACCTTC. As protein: CASSGGFGYGYTF.

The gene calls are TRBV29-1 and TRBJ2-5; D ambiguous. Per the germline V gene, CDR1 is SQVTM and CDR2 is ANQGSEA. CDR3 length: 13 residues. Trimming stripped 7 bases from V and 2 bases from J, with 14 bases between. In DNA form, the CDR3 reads TGCAGCGGTGTGACAACCCCTCAAGAGACCCAGTACTTC. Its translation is CSGVTTPQETQYF.

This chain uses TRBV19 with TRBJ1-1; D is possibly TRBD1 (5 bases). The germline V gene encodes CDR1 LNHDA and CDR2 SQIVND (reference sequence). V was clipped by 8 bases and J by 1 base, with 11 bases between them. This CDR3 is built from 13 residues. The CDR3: CASDGRGNTEAFF. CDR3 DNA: TGTGCCAGTGATGGAAGGGGGAACACTGAAGCTTTCTTT.

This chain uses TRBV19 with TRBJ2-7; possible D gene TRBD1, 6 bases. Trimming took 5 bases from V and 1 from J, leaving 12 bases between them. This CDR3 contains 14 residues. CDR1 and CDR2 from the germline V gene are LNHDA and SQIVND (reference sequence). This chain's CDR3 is CASSQGQMSYEQYF. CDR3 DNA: TGTGCCAGTAGTCAGGGGCAGATGTCCTACGAGCAGTACTTC.

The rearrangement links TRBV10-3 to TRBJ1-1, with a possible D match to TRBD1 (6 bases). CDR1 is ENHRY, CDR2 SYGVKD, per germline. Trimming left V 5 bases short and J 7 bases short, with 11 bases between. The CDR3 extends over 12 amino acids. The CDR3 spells CAISYREGEAFF. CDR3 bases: TGTGCCATCAGTTACAGGGAGGGTGAAGCTTTCTTT.